These 30 T cell receptor beta chains share one sample of origin, sequenced in a study of cytomegalovirus exposure and HLA in healthy donors. In the PCR, 60 Vbeta and 13 Jbeta primers were used. The method was immunoSEQ multiplex PCR; TCRdb's version includes in-frame clones alone and lacks a portion of them. The table includes approximately 140,000 clones, 65% to 80% detected once. What was sequenced was PBMCs. These receptor sequences come from a male donor in good health and CMV-seropositive.

The V call is TRBV5-4, the J call TRBJ2-3; possibly TRBD1 for D (5 bases). CDR1 is SGHNT, CDR2 YYREEE, per germline (reference sequence). The CDR3 loop spans 15 amino acids. V was trimmed by 0 bases and J by 3 bases, leaving 11 bases between them. The CDR3 DNA reads TGTGCCAGCAGCTTGGATGGCAGGGAAACAGATACGCAGTATTTT. It specifies CASSLDGRETDTQYF. Variable domain in full (rest from reference TRBV5-4 and TRBJ2-3): ETGVTQSPTHLIKTRGQQVTLRCSSQSGHNTVSWYQQALGQGPQFIFQYYREEENGRGNFPPRFSGLQFPNYSSELNVNALELDDSALYLCASSLDGRETDTQYFGPGTRLTVL.

This clone has only a few counts. The gene calls are TRBV28 and TRBJ2-7; D remains ambiguous. The germline V and J ends were trimmed by 3 bases and 4 bases, with 4 bases remaining between them. Germline V lookup: CDR1 MDHEN, CDR2 SYDVKM. This CDR3 spans 11 amino acids. As DNA, the CDR3 is TGTGCCAGCAGTTTCGGTTACGAGCAGTACTTC. Its protein is CASSFGYEQYF.

The rearrangement joins TRBV7-2 to TRBJ2-5; TRBD2 is a possible D gene (5 bases). This CDR3 has 18 residues. The germline CDR1 and CDR2 sequences are SGHTA and FQGNSA. V shed 1 base and J shed 4 bases, with 22 bases lying between them. The CDR3 is CASSLGRSAGLSLETQYF. The DNA for the CDR3 is TGTGCCAGCAGCTTAGGACGGAGTGCGGGCCTGAGTTTAGAGACCCAGTACTTC.

This clone was seen only a few times. The gene calls are TRBV19 and TRBJ2-1, with a weak D call TRBD2 (7 bases). V was trimmed by 1 base and J by 8 bases, leaving 18 bases between them. This CDR3 comprises 16 residues. Germline V CDR1 and CDR2: LNHDA, SQIVND (reference sequence). The CDR3 sequence: CASSIVPSGGGDEQFF. In nucleotides, the CDR3 is TGTGCCAGTAGTATAGTCCCTAGCGGTGGGGGCGATGAGCAGTTCTTC.

This clone came up a few times. The genes are TRBV4-3 and TRBJ1-3; 7 bases map to TRBD1. After removal of 0 bases from V and 2 bases from J, the junction contained 7 bases not matched to a gene. Germline CDR1 LGHNA, CDR2 YSLEER. The CDR3 consists of 17 residues. CDR3 protein: CASSQDRRQGAGNTIYF. In nucleotides, the CDR3 is TGCGCCAGCAGCCAAGATAGACGGCAGGGGGCTGGAAACACCATATATTTT.

J is TRBJ2-7 and V is TRBV11-2; 10 positions match TRBD2. V shed 1 base and J 4 bases; nucleotides not matched to a gene: 1. Germline assignment: CDR1 SGHAT and CDR2 FQNNGV. The CDR3 sequence is 14 residues long. The CDR3, as DNA: TGTGCCAGCAGCTTAGGGACTAGCGGTTACGAGCAGTACTTC. This encodes CASSLGTSGYEQYF.

The chain recombines TRBV7-8 with TRBJ2-7; 10 bases fit TRBD1. J gave up 7 bases and V 7 bases, and 7 bases lay outside the gene matches. Germline V CDR1 and CDR2: SGHVS, FQNEAQ. The CDR3 has 13 residues. The CDR3: CASMTGGRGEQYF. The CDR3 DNA reads as TGTGCCAGCATGACAGGGGGCCGGGGGGAGCAGTACTTC.

The CDR3 region is CASRLAGSGEQYF. In DNA, the CDR3 is TGTGCCAGCAGACTAGCGGGATCAGGCGAGCAGTACTTC. This chain uses TRBV5-6 with TRBJ2-7; 10 nucleotides line up with TRBD2. The V and J ends lost 5 bases and 6 bases, in that order; junction bases with no gene match: 5. The CDR3 runs 13 residues. Germline V lookup: CDR1 SGHDT, CDR2 YYEEEE.

This chain connects TRBV6-5 to TRBJ1-6; D not resolved. CDR3 size: 15 residues. Trimming left V 6 bases short and J 7 bases short, with 16 bases between. Looked up from germline, CDR1 is MNHEY and CDR2 is SVGAGI. The CDR3 region has the DNA TGTGCCAGCAGCCCCCCCCGGGGAAGGAATTCACCCCTCCACTTT. It yields the protein CASSPPRGRNSPLHF.

The chain carries TRBV10-2 and TRBJ2-7; D is unclear. Germline assignment: CDR1 WSHSY and CDR2 SAAADI. The CDR3 loop spans 15 amino acids. V was pared by 10 bases and J by 2 bases, with 21 bases between. In nucleotides, the CDR3 is TGCGCCACCCTACCACGGAGAGGCCCTACCTACGAGCAGTACTTC. It is translated as CATLPRRGPTYEQYF.

The genes are TRBV19 and TRBJ2-1, with 13 positions matching TRBD2. Germline V gene lookup returns CDR1 LNHDA and CDR2 SQIVND (reference sequence). CDR3 length: 15 amino acids. V was pared by 3 bases and J by 12 bases, with 8 bases of the junction left unmatched. CDR3 in amino acids: CASSISGTSGMGQFF. CDR3 bases: TGTGCCAGTAGTATCTCCGGGACTAGCGGGATGGGGCAGTTCTTC.

The chain has TRBV27 and TRBJ2-4, with TRBD1 matching 9 bases. In germline, CDR1 is MNHEY, CDR2 SMNVEV (reference sequence). V trimming: 5 bases; J trimming: 3 bases; junction bases outside the gene matches: 11. This CDR3 spans 17 amino acids. The CDR3 nucleotides are TGTGCCAGCAGTCCCCACCGGGACAGGGTAATCAAAAACATTCAGTACTTC. Protein product: CASSPHRDRVIKNIQYF.

The chain couples TRBV28 to TRBJ1-3, with 8 bases identical to TRBD1. There are 15 residues in the CDR3. Germline-derived CDR1 and CDR2 are MDHEN and SYDVKM. V shed 4 bases, J shed 3 bases, and the junction held 5 bases outside the gene matches. This chain's CDR3 is CASSSPTGVGNTIYF. The CDR3 DNA is TGTGCCAGCAGTTCCCCGACAGGGGTTGGAAACACCATATATTTT. Full variable domain (missing parts from reference TRBV28 and TRBJ1-3): DVKVTQSSRYLVKRTGEKVFLECVQDMDHENMFWYRQDPGLGLRLIYFSYDVKMKEKGDIPEGYSVSREKKERFSLILESASTNQTSMYLCASSSPTGVGNTIYFGEGSWLTVV.

The J gene is TRBJ1-1, the V gene TRBV5-1; 8 bases map to TRBD1. The CDR3 sequence is 17 residues long. With V trimmed by 5 bases and J by 0 bases, 12 bases remained unmatched. CDR1 is SGHRS, CDR2 YFSETQ, per germline. The CDR3 is CASRRGQGQGMNTEAFF. The CDR3 coding sequence is TGCGCCAGCAGACGTGGACAGGGCCAGGGGATGAACACTGAAGCTTTCTTT.

The V call is TRBV5-1, the J call TRBJ2-7; D gene uncertain. This CDR3 has 15 residues. Germline loops: CDR1 SGHRS, CDR2 YFSETQ. V lost 4 bases to trimming and J lost 11 bases, with 25 bases between them. For the CDR3, the DNA is TGCGCCAGCAGCCCGGATCTTGGGCCACCTAAGAAGGAGTACTTC. It codes for CASSPDLGPPKKEYF.

The chain employs TRBV10-3 and TRBJ2-3; TRBD2 aligns across 13 bases. Trimming at V came to 5 bases and at J to 0 bases, leaving 5 bases not matched to a gene. CDR3 length equals 17 residues. Germline loops: CDR1 ENHRY, CDR2 SYGVKD. The CDR3 loop is CAISPGLAGTSTDTQYF. The CDR3 region has the DNA TGTGCCATCAGTCCGGGACTAGCGGGGACTAGCACAGATACGCAGTATTTT.

This chain uses TRBV9 with TRBJ2-1; 9 nucleotides align to TRBD2. The V gene end was trimmed by 4 bases and the J gene end by 5 bases; junction bases not matched to a gene: 7. This CDR3 comprises 15 residues. CDR1 and CDR2 (germline): SGDLS, YYNGEE. The DNA for the CDR3 is TGTGCCAGCAGCCCTTGGACTAGCGTTGACAATGAGCAGTTCTTC. This translates into CASSPWTSVDNEQFF.

The V and J genes are TRBV28 and TRBJ2-3; 8 positions agree with TRBD1. The CDR3 sequence is 14 residues long. Per germline, CDR1 MDHEN and CDR2 SYDVKM. The V gene end was trimmed by 4 bases and the J gene end by 5 bases; junction bases not matched to a gene: 5. CDR3 amino acids: CASSYSGGRDTQYF. The CDR3 DNA reads TGTGCCAGCAGTTACTCAGGGGGCAGAGATACGCAGTATTTT. The complete variable domain, with remaining parts taken from reference TRBV28 and TRBJ2-3, reads DVKVTQSSRYLVKRTGEKVFLECVQDMDHENMFWYRQDPGLGLRLIYFSYDVKMKEKGDIPEGYSVSREKKERFSLILESASTNQTSMYLCASSYSGGRDTQYFGPGTRLTVL.

This clone was detected a few times. The chain combines TRBV4-1 with TRBJ2-7, with a possible D match to TRBD1 (6 bases). The V gene's germline CDR1 is MGHRA and CDR2 YSYEKL. Trimming took 3 bases from V and 3 from J, leaving 18 bases between them. This CDR3 comprises 16 residues. CDR3 in amino acids: CASSQTLLGTLYEQYF. For the CDR3, the DNA is TGCGCCAGCAGCCAGACTCTACTGGGGACACTCTACGAGCAGTACTTC.

The gene calls are TRBV5-1 and TRBJ1-2; TRBD1 aligns across 7 bases. V gave up 4 bases and J gave up 6 bases; unmatched junction bases: 9. This CDR3 spans 14 amino acids. The V gene's germline CDR1 is SGHRS and CDR2 YFSETQ. CDR3 loop: CASSPGQQADGYTF. Here the CDR3 DNA reads TGCGCCAGCAGCCCGGGACAGCAGGCCGATGGCTACACCTTC.

The chain uses TRBV7-3 and TRBJ1-1, with D maybe TRBD1 (6 bases). Per the germline V gene, CDR1 is SGHTA and CDR2 is FQGTGA. This CDR3 region has 13 residues. V lost 2 bases, J lost 12 bases, and 16 bases lay in between. CDR3 DNA sequence: TGTGCCAGCAGCTTATACCACGGGACATTGACTTTCTTT. This translates into CASSLYHGTLTFF.

The V and J genes are TRBV7-9 and TRBJ2-5; the D gene is possibly TRBD1 (5 bases). The CDR3 totals 14 residues. Germline values: CDR1 SEHNR, CDR2 FQNEAQ (reference sequence). Trimming cost V 3 bases and J 1 base, with 9 bases left between them. CDR3 in DNA: TGTGCCAGCAGCTTTAACCAGGGCCAAGAGACCCAGTACTTC. Translation: CASSFNQGQETQYF.

The chain is built from TRBV7-6 and TRBJ2-1; 10 nucleotides line up with TRBD1. The CDR3 has 16 amino acids. CDR1 SGHVS and CDR2 FNYEAQ come from the germline V gene. Trimming took 5 bases from V and 7 from J; bases not matched to a gene: 11. For the CDR3, the DNA is TGTGCCAGCAGCCCGGGACAGGGGTTGATCGGGAATGAGCAGTTCTTC. This sequence encodes CASSPGQGLIGNEQFF.

The genes are TRBV5-6 and TRBJ2-3; D possibly corresponds to TRBD2 (6 bases). CDR3 length: 14 residues. V was clipped by 3 bases and J by 0 bases, with 8 bases between them. The germline gives CDR1 SGHDT, CDR2 YYEEEE. CDR3 protein: CASSWDLSTDTQYF. CDR3 nucleotides: TGTGCCAGCAGCTGGGACTTAAGCACAGATACGCAGTATTTT.

This clone appeared a few times. The chain employs TRBV16 and TRBJ2-2, with TRBD1 matching over 9 bases. This CDR3 is 15 amino acids long. Trimming removed 2 bases from V and 3 bases from J; junction bases left unmatched: 1. Germline values: CDR1 KGHSY, CDR2 FQNENV. The CDR3 region has the DNA TGTGCCAGCAGCCAACGACAGGGGGACACCGGGGAGCTGTTTTTT. Residues: CASSQRQGDTGELFF.

CDR3: CASSQPSALGTSRYNEQFF. CDR3 nucleotide sequence: TGCGCCAGCAGCCAGCCATCCGCGTTGGGGACTAGCAGATACAATGAGCAGTTCTTC. V gene TRBV4-3 combines with J gene TRBJ2-1; 9 bases line up with TRBD2. Germline values: CDR1 LGHNA, CDR2 YSLEER. The J segment lost 4 bases and the V segment lost 3 bases, leaving 16 bases of the junction unmatched. There are 19 residues in the CDR3.

The chain combines TRBV11-2 with TRBJ2-3, with D maybe TRBD1 (6 bases). This CDR3 comprises 15 residues. V gave up 4 bases and J gave up 2 bases, with 13 bases separating them. Looked up from germline, CDR1 is SGHAT and CDR2 is FQNNGV. CDR3 DNA: TGTGCCAGCAGCTCCTGGACAGACAACACAGATACGCAGTATTTT. Protein sequence: CASSSWTDNTDTQYF.

The rearrangement joins TRBV4-3 to TRBJ2-5, with 10 bases matching TRBD2. Losses at the gene ends were 1 base for V and 5 bases for J; bases not matched to a gene: 7. Per the germline V gene, CDR1 is LGHNA and CDR2 is YSLEER. The CDR3 is 16 residues long. CDR3 sequence reads: CASSQVLAGAGETQYF. CDR3 DNA: TGCGCCAGCAGCCAAGTGCTAGCGGGAGCTGGCGAGACCCAGTACTTC.

This clone was found once. The chain couples TRBV27 to TRBJ2-1, with 12 bases fitting TRBD2. J lost 7 bases, V lost 5 bases, and 6 bases had no gene match. CDR1 and CDR2 from the germline V gene are MNHEY and SMNVEV (reference sequence). The length of the CDR3 is 15 residues. CDR3 amino acids: CASSRASGRGNEQFF. DNA of the CDR3: TGTGCCAGCAGTAGGGCTAGCGGGAGGGGTAATGAGCAGTTCTTC.

This chain joins TRBV13 and TRBJ2-7; D uncertain. Trimming shortened V by 0 bases and J by 0 bases, and 6 bases separated the two germline ends. The CDR3 consists of 14 residues. Per germline, CDR1 PRHDT and CDR2 FYEKMQ (reference sequence). As DNA, the CDR3 is TGTGCCAGCAGCTTAGGAGCGAGCTCCTACGAGCAGTACTTC. Protein product: CASSLGASSYEQYF.